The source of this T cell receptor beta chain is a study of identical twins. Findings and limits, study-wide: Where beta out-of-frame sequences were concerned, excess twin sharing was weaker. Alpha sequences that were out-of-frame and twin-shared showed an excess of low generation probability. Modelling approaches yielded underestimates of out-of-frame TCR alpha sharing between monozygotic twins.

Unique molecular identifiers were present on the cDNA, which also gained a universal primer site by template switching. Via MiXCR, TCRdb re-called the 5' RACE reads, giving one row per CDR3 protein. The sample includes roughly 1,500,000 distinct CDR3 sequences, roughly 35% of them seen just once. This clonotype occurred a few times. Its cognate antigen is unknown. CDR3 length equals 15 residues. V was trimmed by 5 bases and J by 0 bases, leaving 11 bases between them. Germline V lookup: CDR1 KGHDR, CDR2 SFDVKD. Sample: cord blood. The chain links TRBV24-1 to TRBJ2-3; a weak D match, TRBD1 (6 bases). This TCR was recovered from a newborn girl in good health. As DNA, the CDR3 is TGTGCCACCAGTGGAGCAGGGGTTAGCACAGATACGCAGTATTTT. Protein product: CATSGAGVSTDTQYF.